The 19 T cell receptor beta chains below all came from one sample that was sequenced in a study of regulatory T cells in long-lasting Graves disease. With iRepertoire HTBI primers and Arm-PCR of CDR3 regions, TCR beta libraries were built. TCRdb ran MiXCR on the multiplex PCR reads and lists one entry per CDR3 protein. This sample has about 500,000 distinct CDR3 sequences, with around 12% found just once. Noted time point: newly diagnosed GD, antithyroid drugs for less than 3 months. RNA extracted from PBMCs served as the sequencing template. These data are also associated with another study on T cells in Graves' hyperthyroidism and ophthalmopathy.

The sample was peripheral blood mononuclear cells (PBMCs), taken at new diagnosis, from a patient treated with antithyroid drugs. These receptors originate from a woman aged 25 to 39 with Graves disease.

This clonotype has just a few counts. V is TRBV24-1 and J is TRBJ2-2, with D perhaps TRBD2 (7 bases). Trimming shortened V by 3 bases and J by 4 bases, and 17 bases separated the two germline ends. Germline V gene lookup returns CDR1 KGHDR and CDR2 SFDVKD. The CDR3 is 17 residues long. Here the CDR3 reads CATSDPRGRAGTGELFF. The CDR3 region has the DNA TGTGCCACCAGTGATCCGAGGGGGAGGGCTGGCACCGGGGAGCTGTTTTTT.

In its sample, this clonotype was seen many times. The chain combines TRBV5-1 with TRBJ2-7, with D hard to call. The CDR3 loop spans 15 amino acids. Looked up from germline, CDR1 is SGHRS and CDR2 is YFSETQ. Between the trimmed V and J ends, which lost 1 base and 0 bases, there was a span of 11 bases. CDR3 bases: TGCGCCAGCAGCTTGAGACCGGGTATCTCCTACGAGCAGTACTTC. This sequence encodes CASSLRPGISYEQYF. Full variable domain (rest looked up from reference TRBV5-1 and TRBJ2-7): KAGVTQTPRYLIKTRGQQVTLSCSPISGHRSVSWYQQTPGQGLQFLFEYFSETQRNKGNFPGRFSGRQFSNSRSEMNVSTLELGDSALYLCASSLRPGISYEQYFGPGTRLTVT.

V is TRBV2 and J is TRBJ1-1; weak D call: TRBD1 (5 bases). V lost 7 bases and J lost 4, with 16 bases in between. Germline V gene lookup returns CDR1 SNHLY and CDR2 FYNNEI. The CDR3 has 14 amino acids. The CDR3 is CASITGSGSTEAFF. CDR3 in DNA: TGTGCCAGCATTACAGGCTCGGGGAGCACTGAAGCTTTCTTT.

In this sample, this clonotype turned up many times. The genes are TRBV20-1 and TRBJ2-3; weak D call: TRBD2 (5 bases). The CDR3 consists of 17 residues. Germline CDR1 is DFQATT and CDR2 is SNEGSKA (reference sequence). V lost 0 bases and J lost 2, with 18 bases in between. DNA of the CDR3: TGCAGTGCTAGAGATTTTTTTTTAAGCGGTTCCACAGATACGCAGTATTTT. This gives the protein CSARDFFLSGSTDTQYF.

This clonotype occurred many times. The genes are TRBV27 and TRBJ1-2; D is unresolved. V lost 3 bases to trimming and J lost 5 bases, with 16 bases between them. Germline loops: CDR1 MNHEY, CDR2 SMNVEV (reference sequence). CDR3 size: 15 residues. The CDR3 sequence is CASSFWPFNMYGYTF. The CDR3 nucleotides are TGTGCCAGCAGTTTCTGGCCCTTCAACATGTATGGCTACACCTTC.

This clonotype was seen a handful of times. The gene calls are TRBV6-1 and TRBJ1-2; maybe TRBD1 (6 bases). The CDR3 consists of 14 residues. V was pared by 7 bases and J by 2 bases, with 14 bases between. Germline V lookup: CDR1 MNHNS, CDR2 SASEGT. As DNA, the CDR3 is TGTGCCAGCACCCCTGACAGGTTCAACTATGGCTACACCTTC. Translation gives CASTPDRFNYGYTF.

There are a few counts of this clonotype. The chain couples TRBV27 to TRBJ2-7; 9 bases map to TRBD2. Germline CDR1 reads MNHEY; CDR2 reads SMNVEV (reference sequence). V gave up 6 bases and J gave up 0 bases; unmatched junction bases: 9. The CDR3 sequence is 16 residues long. The CDR3 coding sequence is TGTGCCAGCAGAGAATGGCTAGCGGGGAACTCCTACGAGCAGTACTTC. Amino acid sequence: CASREWLAGNSYEQYF.

This clonotype has a count of ten or more. V usage is TRBV10-3 and J usage is TRBJ2-2; the D call may be TRBD1 or TRBD2 (5 bases each). The CDR3 extends over 16 amino acids. Germline assignment: CDR1 ENHRY and CDR2 SYGVKD. V shed 3 bases and J shed 4 bases, with 15 bases lying between them. CDR3 sequence reads: CAISEPGRIFTGELFF. CDR3 DNA sequence: TGTGCCATCAGTGAACCGGGACGGATCTTCACCGGGGAGCTGTTTTTT.

This clonotype has a count of ten or more. The rearrangement links TRBV7-3 to TRBJ2-1; a possible D gene is TRBD2 (6 bases). V was trimmed by 5 bases and J by 0 bases, leaving 8 bases between them. In germline, CDR1 is SGHTA, CDR2 FQGTGA. This CDR3 comprises 14 residues. The CDR3 loop is CASSRESSYNEQFF. Here the CDR3 DNA reads TGTGCCAGCAGCCGGGAGAGCTCCTACAATGAGCAGTTCTTC.

This clonotype was picked up a small number of times. The chain is built from TRBV19 and TRBJ1-1; 7 nucleotides line up with TRBD1. This CDR3 is 15 amino acids long. CDR1 is LNHDA, CDR2 SQIVND, per germline (reference sequence). The V and J ends lost 1 base and 0 bases, in that order; junction bases with no gene match: 2. The CDR3 loop reads CASSIVGTVNTEAFF. The DNA of the CDR3 is TGTGCCAGTAGTATAGTCGGGACAGTGAACACTGAAGCTTTCTTT.

This sequence joins TRBV5-1 and TRBJ2-1, with D unclear. The germline CDR1 and CDR2 sequences are SGHRS and YFSETQ. The CDR3 is made up of 15 amino acids. The germline V and J ends were trimmed by 6 bases and 0 bases, with 13 bases remaining between them. The CDR3 DNA sequence: TGCGCCAGCACTACAATCTCAGGCTCCTACAATGAGCAGTTCTTC. Translating gives CASTTISGSYNEQFF.

CDR3 region: CASSMYSNTGELFF. The DNA of the CDR3 is TGTGCCAGCAGTATGTATTCGAACACCGGGGAGCTGTTTTTT. V is TRBV5-5 and J is TRBJ2-2, with D uncertain. This CDR3 region has 14 residues. Trimming removed 5 bases at V and 0 bases at J, with 8 bases between. CDR1 is SGHKS, CDR2 YYEKEE, per germline (reference sequence).

This clonotype was picked up a small number of times. The J gene is TRBJ2-2, the V gene TRBV6-1; tentatively, D is TRBD2 (5 bases). The CDR3 is 14 amino acids. Germline assignment: CDR1 MNHNS and CDR2 SASEGT. Between the trimmed V and J ends, which lost 7 bases and 0 bases, there was a span of 9 bases. CDR3 coding DNA: TGTGCCAGCAAAGCGGAGCCGAACACCGGGGAGCTGTTTTTT. Encoded protein: CASKAEPNTGELFF.

This chain uses TRBV10-3 with TRBJ2-1; D gene ambiguous. The CDR3 is 12 amino acids. V lost 3 bases, J lost 5 bases, and 5 bases lay in between. CDR1 is ENHRY, CDR2 SYGVKD, per germline. CDR3 amino acids: CAISDRDNEQFF. The CDR3 DNA reads TGTGCCATCAGTGACCGTGACAATGAGCAGTTCTTC.

There are many counts of this clonotype. This rearrangement joins TRBV5-1 to TRBJ2-2, with D maybe TRBD1 (5 bases). Trimming removed 3 bases at V and 4 bases at J, with 10 bases between. CDR3 size: 14 residues. Per germline, CDR1 SGHRS and CDR2 YFSETQ. As DNA, the CDR3 is TGCGCCAGCAGCTGGCAGGGCGTCACCGGGGAGCTGTTTTTT. It translates to CASSWQGVTGELFF.

This clonotype has at least ten counts. The J gene is TRBJ2-1, the V gene TRBV5-6; unclear D gene. The CDR3 contains 14 residues. Germline V lookup: CDR1 SGHDT, CDR2 YYEEEE. Trimming stripped 1 base from V and 7 bases from J, with 12 bases between. The CDR3 protein is CASSLLLSWNEQFF. DNA for the CDR3: TGTGCCAGCAGCTTGCTCTTAAGCTGGAATGAGCAGTTCTTC.

This clonotype came up many times. The gene calls are TRBV4-3 and TRBJ2-2, with TRBD2 matching 8 bases. Losses at the gene ends were 0 bases for V and 1 base for J; bases not matched to a gene: 7. The CDR3 loop spans 18 amino acids. Germline V CDR1 and CDR2: LGHNA, YSLEER. The CDR3 DNA reads TGCGCCAGCAGCCAAGAGTCCGTCGCGGGAGGGAACACCGGGGAGCTGTTTTTT. It specifies CASSQESVAGGNTGELFF.

This clonotype was observed at least ten times. The chain carries TRBV7-2 and TRBJ2-1, with 7 bases matching TRBD2. This CDR3 is 15 amino acids long. In germline, CDR1 is SGHTA, CDR2 FQGNSA. J gave up 4 bases and V 4 bases, and 7 bases lay outside the gene matches. The CDR3 sequence: CASSSQRGSYNEQFF. For the CDR3, the DNA is TGTGCCAGCAGCTCCCAGCGCGGGAGTTACAATGAGCAGTTCTTC.

This clonotype was seen many times. The CDR3 nucleotides read TGTGCCAGCAGTTTCCAGGGGGCTGGCAATCAGCCCCAGCATTTT. This sequence encodes CASSFQGAGNQPQHF. The J gene is TRBJ1-5, the V gene TRBV12-3 or TRBV12-4; TRBD1 matches 8 bases. The junction had 3 bases not matched to a gene; V was cut back by 3 bases and J by 2 bases. The length of the CDR3 is 15 residues.